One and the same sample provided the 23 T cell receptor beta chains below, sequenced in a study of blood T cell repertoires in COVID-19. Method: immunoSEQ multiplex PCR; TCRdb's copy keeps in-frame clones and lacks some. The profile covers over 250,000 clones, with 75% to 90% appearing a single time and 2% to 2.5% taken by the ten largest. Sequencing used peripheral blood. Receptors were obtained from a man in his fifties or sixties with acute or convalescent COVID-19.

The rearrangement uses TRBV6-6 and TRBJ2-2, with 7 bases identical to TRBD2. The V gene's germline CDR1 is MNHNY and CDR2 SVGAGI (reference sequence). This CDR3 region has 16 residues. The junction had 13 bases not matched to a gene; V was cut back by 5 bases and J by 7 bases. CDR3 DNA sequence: TGTGCCAGCAGTCGAGTTCGCGGGGGAATGGTCGGGGAGCTGTTTTTT. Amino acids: CASSRVRGGMVGELFF.

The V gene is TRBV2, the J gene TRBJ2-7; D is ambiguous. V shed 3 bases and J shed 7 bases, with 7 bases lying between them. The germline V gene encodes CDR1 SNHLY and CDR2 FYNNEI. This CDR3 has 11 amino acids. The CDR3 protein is CASSEYEEQYF. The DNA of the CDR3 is TGTGCCAGCAGTGAGTACGAGGAGCAGTACTTC.

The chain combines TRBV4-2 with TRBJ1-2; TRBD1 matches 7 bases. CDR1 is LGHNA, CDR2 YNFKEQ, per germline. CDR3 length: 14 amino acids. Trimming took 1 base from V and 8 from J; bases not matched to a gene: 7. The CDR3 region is CASSQGDSLLGYTF. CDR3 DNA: TGTGCCAGCAGCCAAGGGGACAGTCTGTTGGGCTACACCTTC.

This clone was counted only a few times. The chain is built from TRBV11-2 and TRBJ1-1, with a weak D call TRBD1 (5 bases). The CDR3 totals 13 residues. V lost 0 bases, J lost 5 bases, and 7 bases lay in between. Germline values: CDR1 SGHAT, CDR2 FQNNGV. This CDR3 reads CASSLDRQTEAFF. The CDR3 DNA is TGTGCCAGCAGCTTAGATCGACAGACTGAAGCTTTCTTT.

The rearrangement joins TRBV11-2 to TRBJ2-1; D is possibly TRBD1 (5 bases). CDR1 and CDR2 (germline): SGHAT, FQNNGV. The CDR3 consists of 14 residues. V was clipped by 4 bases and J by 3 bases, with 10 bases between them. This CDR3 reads CASSSTGFYNEQFF. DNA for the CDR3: TGTGCCAGCAGCTCCACAGGTTTCTACAATGAGCAGTTCTTC.

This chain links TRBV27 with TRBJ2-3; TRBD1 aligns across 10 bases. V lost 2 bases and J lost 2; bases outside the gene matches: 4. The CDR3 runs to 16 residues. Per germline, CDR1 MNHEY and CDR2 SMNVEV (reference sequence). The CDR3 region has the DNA TGTGCCAGCAGTTTACGGGGACAGGGGTTCACAGATACGCAGTATTTT. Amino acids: CASSLRGQGFTDTQYF.

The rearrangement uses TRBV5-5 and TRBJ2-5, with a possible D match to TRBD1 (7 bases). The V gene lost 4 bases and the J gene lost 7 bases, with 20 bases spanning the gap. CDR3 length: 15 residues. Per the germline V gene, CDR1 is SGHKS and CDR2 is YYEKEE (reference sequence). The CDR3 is CASSTGGDSRSTQYF. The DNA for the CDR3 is TGTGCCAGCAGCACGGGCGGGGACAGTCGGTCGACCCAGTACTTC.

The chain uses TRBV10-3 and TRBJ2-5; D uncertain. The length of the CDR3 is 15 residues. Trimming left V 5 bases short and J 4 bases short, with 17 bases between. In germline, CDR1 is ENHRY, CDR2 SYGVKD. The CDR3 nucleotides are TGTGCCATCAGTAAGCTCGGTGTCGCCGGAGAGACCCAGTACTTC. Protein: CAISKLGVAGETQYF.

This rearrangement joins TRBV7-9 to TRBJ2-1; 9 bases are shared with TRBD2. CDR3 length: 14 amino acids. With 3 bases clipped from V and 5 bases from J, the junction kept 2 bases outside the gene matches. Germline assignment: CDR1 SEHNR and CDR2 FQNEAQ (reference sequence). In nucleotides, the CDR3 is TGTGCCAGCAGCTTTGGCGGGGGGGACAATGAGCAGTTCTTC. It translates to CASSFGGGDNEQFF.

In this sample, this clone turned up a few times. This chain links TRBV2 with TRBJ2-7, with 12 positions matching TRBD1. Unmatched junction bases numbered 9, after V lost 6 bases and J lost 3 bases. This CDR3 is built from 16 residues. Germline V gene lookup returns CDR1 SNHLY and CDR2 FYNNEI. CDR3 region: CASSEGQGAVGYEQYF. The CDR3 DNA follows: TGTGCCAGCAGCGAGGGACAGGGGGCGGTGGGCTACGAGCAGTACTTC.

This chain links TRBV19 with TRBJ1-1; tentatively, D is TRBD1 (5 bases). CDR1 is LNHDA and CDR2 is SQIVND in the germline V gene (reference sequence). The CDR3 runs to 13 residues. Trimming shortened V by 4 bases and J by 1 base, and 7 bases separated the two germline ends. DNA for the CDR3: TGTGCCAGTAGTACCACAGGGAACACTGAAGCTTTCTTT. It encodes CASSTTGNTEAFF.

CDR3 residues: CASSLGQINSPLHF. The CDR3 DNA follows: TGCGCCAGCAGCCTGGGACAGATTAATTCACCCCTCCACTTT. This chain connects TRBV5-1 to TRBJ1-6, with TRBD1 identical over 7 bases. The CDR3 loop spans 14 amino acids. The V segment lost 4 bases and the J segment 6 bases; nucleotides outside the gene matches: 4. Germline V gives CDR1 SGHRS, CDR2 YFSETQ.

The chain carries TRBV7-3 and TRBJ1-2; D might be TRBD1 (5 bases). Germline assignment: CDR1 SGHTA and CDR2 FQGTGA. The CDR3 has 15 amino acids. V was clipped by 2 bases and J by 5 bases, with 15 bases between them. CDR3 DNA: TGTGCCAGCAGCTTAGGGGAGGCGGGGGTATATGGCTACACCTTC. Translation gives CASSLGEAGVYGYTF.

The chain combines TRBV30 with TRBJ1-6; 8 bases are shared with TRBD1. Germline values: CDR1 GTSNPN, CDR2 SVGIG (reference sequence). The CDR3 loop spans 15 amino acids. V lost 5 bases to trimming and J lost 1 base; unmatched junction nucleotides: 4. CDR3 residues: CAWRTGGSYNSPLHF. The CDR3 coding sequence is TGTGCCTGGCGTACAGGGGGGTCCTATAATTCACCCCTCCACTTT.

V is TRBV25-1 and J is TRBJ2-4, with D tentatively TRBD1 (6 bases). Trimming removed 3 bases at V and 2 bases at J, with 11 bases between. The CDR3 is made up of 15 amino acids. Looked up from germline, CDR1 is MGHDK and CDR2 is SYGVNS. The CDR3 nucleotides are TGTGCCAGCAGTGACCCCAGGGGTTCCAAAAACATTCAGTACTTC. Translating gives CASSDPRGSKNIQYF. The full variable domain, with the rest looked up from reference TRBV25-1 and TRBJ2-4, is EADIYQTPRYLVIGTGKKITLECSQTMGHDKMYWYQQDPGMELHLIHYSYGVNSTEKGDLSSESTVSRIRTEHFPLTLESARPSHTSQYLCASSDPRGSKNIQYFGAGTRLSVL.

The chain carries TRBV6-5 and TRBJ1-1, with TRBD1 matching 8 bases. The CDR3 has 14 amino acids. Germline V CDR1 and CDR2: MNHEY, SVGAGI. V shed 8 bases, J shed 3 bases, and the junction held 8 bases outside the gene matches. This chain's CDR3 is CASRQGSGYTEAFF. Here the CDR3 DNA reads TGTGCCAGCCGACAGGGGTCGGGGTACACTGAAGCTTTCTTT.

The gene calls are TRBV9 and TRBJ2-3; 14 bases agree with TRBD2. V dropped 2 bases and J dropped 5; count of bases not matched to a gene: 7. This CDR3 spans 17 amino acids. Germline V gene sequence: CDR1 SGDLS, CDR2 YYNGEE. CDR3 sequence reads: CASSVSGTSGGRDTQYF. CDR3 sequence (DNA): TGTGCCAGCAGCGTCTCCGGGACTAGCGGGGGAAGAGATACGCAGTATTTT.

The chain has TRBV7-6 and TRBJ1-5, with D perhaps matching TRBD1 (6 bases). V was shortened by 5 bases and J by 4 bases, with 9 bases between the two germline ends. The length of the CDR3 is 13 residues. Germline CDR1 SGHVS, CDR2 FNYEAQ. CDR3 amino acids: CASSPDRNQPQHF. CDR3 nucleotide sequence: TGTGCCAGCAGCCCGGACAGAAATCAGCCCCAGCATTTT.

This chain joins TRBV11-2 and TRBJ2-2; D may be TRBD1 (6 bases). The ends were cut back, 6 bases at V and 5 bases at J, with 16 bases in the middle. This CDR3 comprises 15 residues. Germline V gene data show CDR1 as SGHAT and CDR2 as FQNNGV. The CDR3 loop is CASRRRRGSTGELFF. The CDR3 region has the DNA TGTGCCAGCAGGCGTAGAAGGGGGTCGACCGGGGAGCTGTTTTTT.

CDR3 DNA sequence: TGTGCCAGCAGTTACCTGGACTCGGTCTATTACAATGAGCAGTTCTTC. It codes for CASSYLDSVYYNEQFF. This chain uses TRBV6-5 with TRBJ2-1; TRBD2 might be the D (5 bases). The length of the CDR3 is 16 residues. The germline V gene encodes CDR1 MNHEY and CDR2 SVGAGI. V was pared by 2 bases and J by 4 bases, with 15 bases between.

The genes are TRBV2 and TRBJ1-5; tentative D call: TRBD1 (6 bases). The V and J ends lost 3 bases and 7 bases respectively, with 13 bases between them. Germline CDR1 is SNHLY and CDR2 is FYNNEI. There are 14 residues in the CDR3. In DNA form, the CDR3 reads TGTGCCAGCAGTGACTCTACAGGGAGACAGCCCCAGCATTTT. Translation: CASSDSTGRQPQHF.

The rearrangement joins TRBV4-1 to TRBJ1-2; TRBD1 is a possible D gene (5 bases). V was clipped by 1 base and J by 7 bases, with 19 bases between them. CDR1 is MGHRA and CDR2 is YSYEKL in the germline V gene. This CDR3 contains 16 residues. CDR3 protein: CASSQGGGPGNFGYTF. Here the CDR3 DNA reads TGCGCCAGCAGCCAAGGGGGGGGACCGGGTAATTTTGGCTACACCTTC.

The CDR3 spells CASSFLDSNQPQHF. The CDR3 nucleotides are TGTGCCAGCAGCTTCCTAGATAGCAATCAGCCCCAGCATTTT. The gene calls are TRBV5-5 and TRBJ1-5; D is uncertain. This CDR3 is 14 amino acids long. Germline lookup yields CDR1 SGHKS and CDR2 YYEKEE (reference sequence). V lost 2 bases and J 0 bases, leaving 6 bases between the germline ends.